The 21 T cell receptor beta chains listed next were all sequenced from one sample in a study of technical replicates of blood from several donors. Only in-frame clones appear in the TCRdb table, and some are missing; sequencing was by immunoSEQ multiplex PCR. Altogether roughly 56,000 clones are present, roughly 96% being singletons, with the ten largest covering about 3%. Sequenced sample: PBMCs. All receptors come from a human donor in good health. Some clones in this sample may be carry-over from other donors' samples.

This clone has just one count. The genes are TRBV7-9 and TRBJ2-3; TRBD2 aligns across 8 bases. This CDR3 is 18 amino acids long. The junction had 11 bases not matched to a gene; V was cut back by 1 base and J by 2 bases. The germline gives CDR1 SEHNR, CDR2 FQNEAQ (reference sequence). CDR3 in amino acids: CASSLGGLQRGHTDTQYF. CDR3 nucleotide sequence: TGTGCCAGCAGCTTAGGGGGACTCCAGCGGGGGCACACAGATACGCAGTATTTT. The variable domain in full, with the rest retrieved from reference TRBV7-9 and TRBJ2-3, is DTGVSQNPRHKITKRGQNVTFRCDPISEHNRLYWYRQTLGQGPEFLTYFQNEAQLEKSRLLSDRFSAERPKGSFSTLEIQRTEQGDSAMYLCASSLGGLQRGHTDTQYFGPGTRLTVL.

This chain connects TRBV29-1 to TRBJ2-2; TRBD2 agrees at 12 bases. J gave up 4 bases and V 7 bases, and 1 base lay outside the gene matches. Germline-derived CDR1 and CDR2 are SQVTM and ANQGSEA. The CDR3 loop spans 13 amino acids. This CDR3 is CSGTSGVTGELFF. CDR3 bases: TGCAGCGGGACTAGCGGGGTCACCGGGGAGCTGTTTTTT.

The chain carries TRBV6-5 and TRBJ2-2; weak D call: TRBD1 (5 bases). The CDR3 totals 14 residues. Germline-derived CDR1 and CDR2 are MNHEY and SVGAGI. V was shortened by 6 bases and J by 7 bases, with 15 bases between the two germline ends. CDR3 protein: CASRLQGFGGELFF. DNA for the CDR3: TGTGCCAGCAGGCTTCAGGGATTCGGCGGGGAGCTGTTTTTT.

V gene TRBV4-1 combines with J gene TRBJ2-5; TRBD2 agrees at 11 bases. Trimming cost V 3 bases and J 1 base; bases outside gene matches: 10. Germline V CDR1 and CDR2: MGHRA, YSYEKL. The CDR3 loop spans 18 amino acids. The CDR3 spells CASSQTSTGTSGQETQYF. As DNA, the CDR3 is TGCGCCAGCAGCCAGACATCTACCGGGACTAGCGGCCAAGAGACCCAGTACTTC.

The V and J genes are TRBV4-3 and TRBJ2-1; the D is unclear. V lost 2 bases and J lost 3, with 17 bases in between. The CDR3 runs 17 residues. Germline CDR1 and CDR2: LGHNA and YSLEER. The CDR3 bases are TGCGCCAGCAGCCAATCCCCGATGGCTAGTTTCTACAATGAGCAGTTCTTC. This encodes CASSQSPMASFYNEQFF.

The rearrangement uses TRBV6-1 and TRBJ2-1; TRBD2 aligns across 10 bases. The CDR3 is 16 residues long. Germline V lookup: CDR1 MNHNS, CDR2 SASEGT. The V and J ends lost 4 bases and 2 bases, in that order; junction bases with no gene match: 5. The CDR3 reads CASSARTSGAYNEQFF. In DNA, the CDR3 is TGTGCCAGCAGTGCCCGGACTAGCGGAGCCTACAATGAGCAGTTCTTC.

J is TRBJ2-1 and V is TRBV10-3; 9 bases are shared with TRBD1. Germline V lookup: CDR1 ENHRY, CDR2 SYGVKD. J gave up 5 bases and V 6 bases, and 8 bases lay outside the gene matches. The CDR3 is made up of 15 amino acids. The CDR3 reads CAISPQGALNNEQFF. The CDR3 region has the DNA TGTGCCATCAGCCCACAGGGGGCCCTTAACAATGAGCAGTTCTTC.

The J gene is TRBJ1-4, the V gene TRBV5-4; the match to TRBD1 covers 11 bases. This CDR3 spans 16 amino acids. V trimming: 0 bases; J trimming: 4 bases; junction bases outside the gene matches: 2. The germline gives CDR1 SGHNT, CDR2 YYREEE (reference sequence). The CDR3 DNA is TGTGCCAGCAGCTTGGGGGACAGGGGGAATAATGAAAAACTGTTTTTT. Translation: CASSLGDRGNNEKLFF.

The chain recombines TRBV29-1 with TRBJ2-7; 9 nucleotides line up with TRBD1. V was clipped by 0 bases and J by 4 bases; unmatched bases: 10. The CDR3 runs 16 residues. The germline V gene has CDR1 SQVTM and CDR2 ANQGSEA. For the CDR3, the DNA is TGCAGCGTTGAAGAGGCGACGAGGGACAGGGTGTACGAGCAGTACTTC. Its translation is CSVEEATRDRVYEQYF.

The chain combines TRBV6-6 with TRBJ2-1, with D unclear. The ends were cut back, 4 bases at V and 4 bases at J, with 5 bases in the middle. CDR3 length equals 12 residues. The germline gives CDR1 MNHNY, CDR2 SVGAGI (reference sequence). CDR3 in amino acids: CASSFQYNEQFF. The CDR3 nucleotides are TGTGCCAGCAGTTTTCAGTACAATGAGCAGTTCTTC.

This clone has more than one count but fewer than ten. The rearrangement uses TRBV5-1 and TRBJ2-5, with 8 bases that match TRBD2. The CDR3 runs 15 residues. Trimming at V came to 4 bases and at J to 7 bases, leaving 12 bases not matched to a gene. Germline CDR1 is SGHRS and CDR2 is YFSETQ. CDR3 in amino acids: CASSMVGGVAMTQYF. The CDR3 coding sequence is TGCGCCAGCAGCATGGTCGGGGGGGTCGCGATGACCCAGTACTTC.

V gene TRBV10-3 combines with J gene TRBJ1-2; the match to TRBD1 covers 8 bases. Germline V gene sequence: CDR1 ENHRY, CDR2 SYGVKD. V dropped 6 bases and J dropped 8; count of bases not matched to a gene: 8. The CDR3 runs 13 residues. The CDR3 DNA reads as TGTGCCATCAGCAAGGACAGGGTTAAGGGCTACACCTTC. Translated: CAISKDRVKGYTF.

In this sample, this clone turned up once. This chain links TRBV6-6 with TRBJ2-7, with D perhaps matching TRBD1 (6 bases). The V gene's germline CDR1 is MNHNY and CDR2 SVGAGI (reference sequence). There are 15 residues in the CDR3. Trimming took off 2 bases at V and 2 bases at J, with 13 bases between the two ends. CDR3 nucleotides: TGTGCCAGCAGTTACCGCCCGGACAGAACCTACGAGCAGTACTTC. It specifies CASSYRPDRTYEQYF.

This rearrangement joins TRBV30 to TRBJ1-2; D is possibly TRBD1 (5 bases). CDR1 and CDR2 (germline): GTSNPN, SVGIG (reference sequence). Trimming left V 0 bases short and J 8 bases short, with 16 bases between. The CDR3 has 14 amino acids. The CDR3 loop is CAWSVVAGQGGYTF. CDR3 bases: TGTGCCTGGAGTGTAGTGGCAGGGCAGGGCGGCTACACCTTC.

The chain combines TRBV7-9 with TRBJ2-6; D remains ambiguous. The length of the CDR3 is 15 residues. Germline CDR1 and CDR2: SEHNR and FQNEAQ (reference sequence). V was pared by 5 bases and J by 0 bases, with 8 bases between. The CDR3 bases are TGTGCCAGCAGCGACACAGCCTCTGGGGCCAACGTCCTGACTTTC. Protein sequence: CASSDTASGANVLTF.

CDR3 coding DNA: TGTGCCATCAGTAGAGCGGGAGGAGACACCGGGGAGCTGTTTTTT. It encodes CAISRAGGDTGELFF. This chain links TRBV10-3 with TRBJ2-2, with 9 positions matching TRBD2. The V segment lost 5 bases and the J segment 3 bases; nucleotides outside the gene matches: 4. This CDR3 has 15 residues. Germline CDR1 is ENHRY and CDR2 is SYGVKD.

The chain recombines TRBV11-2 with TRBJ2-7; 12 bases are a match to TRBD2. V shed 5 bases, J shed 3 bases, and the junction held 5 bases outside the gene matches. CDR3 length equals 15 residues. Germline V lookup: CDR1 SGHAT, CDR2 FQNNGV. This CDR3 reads CASSRLAGAFYEQYF. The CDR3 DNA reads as TGTGCCAGCAGCAGACTAGCGGGGGCATTCTACGAGCAGTACTTC. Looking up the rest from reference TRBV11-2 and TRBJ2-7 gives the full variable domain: EAGVAQSPRYKIIEKRQSVAFWCNPISGHATLYWYQQILGQGPKLLIQFQNNGVVDDSQLPKDRFSAERLKGVDSTLKIQPAKLEDSAVYLCASSRLAGAFYEQYFGPGTRLTVT.

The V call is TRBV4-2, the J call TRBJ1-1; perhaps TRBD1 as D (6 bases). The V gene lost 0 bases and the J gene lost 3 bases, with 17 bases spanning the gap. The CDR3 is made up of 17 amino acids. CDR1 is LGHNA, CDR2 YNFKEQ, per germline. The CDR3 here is CASSQEGGGIGYTEAFF. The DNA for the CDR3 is TGTGCCAGCAGCCAAGAAGGGGGTGGCATCGGTTACACTGAAGCTTTCTTT.

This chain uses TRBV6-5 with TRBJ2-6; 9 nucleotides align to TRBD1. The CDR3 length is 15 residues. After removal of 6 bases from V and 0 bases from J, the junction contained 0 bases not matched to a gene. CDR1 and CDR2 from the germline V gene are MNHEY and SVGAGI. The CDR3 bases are TGTGCCAGCAGGACAGGGGGCTCTGGGGCCAACGTCCTGACTTTC. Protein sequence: CASRTGGSGANVLTF.

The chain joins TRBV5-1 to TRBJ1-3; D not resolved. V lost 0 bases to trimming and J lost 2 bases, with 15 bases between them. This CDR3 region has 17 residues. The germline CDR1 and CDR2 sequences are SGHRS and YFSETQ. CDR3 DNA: TGCGCCAGCAGCTTGGGGCAGGTTGGTTTAGCTGGAAACACCATATATTTT. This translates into CASSLGQVGLAGNTIYF.

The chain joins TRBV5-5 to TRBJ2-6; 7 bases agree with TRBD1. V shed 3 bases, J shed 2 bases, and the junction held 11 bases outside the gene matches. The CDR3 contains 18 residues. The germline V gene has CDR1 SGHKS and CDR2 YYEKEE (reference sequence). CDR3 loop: CASSSRDRALPGANVLTF. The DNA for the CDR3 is TGTGCCAGCAGCTCTCGGGACAGAGCCCTCCCTGGGGCCAACGTCCTGACTTTC. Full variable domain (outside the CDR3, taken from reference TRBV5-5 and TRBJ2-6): DAGVTQSPTHLIKTRGQQVTLRCSPISGHKSVSWYQQVLGQGPQFIFQYYEKEERGRGNFPDRFSARQFPNYSSELNVNALLLGDSALYLCASSSRDRALPGANVLTFGAGSRLTVL.